This T cell receptor beta chain was observed in a study of T cell responses to AZD1222 COVID-19 vaccine. Study outcomes and limitations: Once two AZD1222 doses were given, Spike-specific TCR breadth and depth went up. Donors skewed white British and female; clonal diversity was possibly underestimated. No day 14 peak samples; only post-peak repertoires were characterized.

As to this clone: Its antigen is still unknown.

Assay: immunoSEQ multiplex PCR; the TCRdb copy retains only in-frame clones and omits some. The sample lists about 69,000 clones, approximately 87% occurring once. This CDR3 region has 14 residues. The germline V gene has CDR1 MNHEY and CDR2 SVGAGI. The V and J ends lost 6 bases and 0 bases, in that order; junction bases with no gene match: 4. The source of this sequence is an adult who received the AZD1222 COVID-19 vaccine. This chain joins TRBV6-5 and TRBJ1-1, with 7 bases identical to TRBD1. Material: peripheral blood, obtained 28 days after the second AZD1222 dose. The chain's CDR3 is CASRGGQLNTEAFF. In nucleotides, the CDR3 is TGTGCCAGCAGGGGGGGACAGTTGAACACTGAAGCTTTCTTT.